The 14 T cell receptor beta chains presented below share a single source sample, sequenced in a study of identical twins. In TCRdb, the 5' RACE reads were re-called with MiXCR into one record per CDR3 protein. The profile covers some 240,000 distinct CDR3 sequences, with under 12% appearing a single time and over 8% taken by the ten largest. Sequenced material: memory T cells sorted from blood. The source of these receptors is a man aged 50 or older in good health.

This clonotype showed up many times. The chain combines TRBV20-1 with TRBJ2-5; D perhaps matches TRBD1 (6 bases). The CDR3 length is 14 residues. Between the trimmed V and J ends, which lost 6 bases and 5 bases, there was a span of 19 bases. The germline gives CDR1 DFQATT, CDR2 SNEGSKA (reference sequence). The DNA for the CDR3 is TGCAGTGCGGAAGCCGTGGCCAGGGGCGAGACCCAGTACTTC. Protein sequence: CSAEAVARGETQYF.

This clonotype was detected many times. The chain has TRBV4-1 and TRBJ2-7; the match to TRBD1 covers 11 bases. The CDR3 contains 15 residues. The V segment lost 4 bases and the J segment 4 bases; nucleotides outside the gene matches: 6. Germline values: CDR1 MGHRA, CDR2 YSYEKL. The CDR3 is CASSLGDRGKYEQYF. The CDR3, as DNA: TGCGCCAGCAGCCTTGGGGACAGGGGGAAGTACGAGCAGTACTTC.

This clonotype was detected ten times or more. This chain connects TRBV4-1 to TRBJ1-4; possible D gene TRBD1, 5 bases. The CDR3 is 15 residues long. Per the germline V gene, CDR1 is MGHRA and CDR2 is YSYEKL. Trimming stripped 0 bases from V and 10 bases from J, with 15 bases between. CDR3 protein: CASSQDGGVVGKLFF. The CDR3 nucleotides are TGCGCCAGCAGCCAAGATGGGGGTGTCGTGGGAAAACTGTTTTTT.

The chain is built from TRBV6-1 and TRBJ2-3, with 11 bases lining up with TRBD2. The CDR3 is 15 amino acids. J was trimmed by 3 bases and V by 6 bases; bases with no gene match: 5. CDR1 MNHNS and CDR2 SASEGT come from the germline V gene. This CDR3 is CASSKLAGVTDTQYF. The DNA of the CDR3 is TGTGCCAGCAGCAAACTAGCGGGGGTTACAGATACGCAGTATTTT.

This clonotype was seen repeatedly, ten times or more. The V gene is TRBV29-1, the J gene TRBJ2-5, with D uncertain. The CDR3 consists of 14 residues. V lost 3 bases and J lost 3, with 14 bases in between. Per germline, CDR1 SQVTM and CDR2 ANQGSEA. The CDR3 region has the DNA TGCAGCGTTGATGGTGGAACTACCGAAGAGACCCAGTACTTC. Its protein product is CSVDGGTTEETQYF.

This clonotype was found many times. The chain employs TRBV5-1 and TRBJ2-7, with 10 bases aligning to TRBD1. Germline V gene sequence: CDR1 SGHRS, CDR2 YFSETQ. J lost 6 bases, V lost 3 bases, and 3 bases had no gene match. The CDR3 covers 13 residues. The CDR3: CASSYRTGGEQYF. The CDR3, as DNA: TGCGCCAGCAGCTATCGGACAGGGGGCGAGCAGTACTTC.

In this sample, this clonotype turned up many times. The J gene is TRBJ1-5, the V gene TRBV7-8; TRBD1 is a possible D gene (5 bases). Between the trimmed V and J ends, which lost 1 base and 7 bases, there was a span of 14 bases. The CDR3 loop spans 15 amino acids. Germline CDR1 SGHVS, CDR2 FQNEAQ. The CDR3 DNA reads TGTGCCAGCAGCTTAGAGGGTAGGGGAACCCAGCCCCAGCATTTT. Protein sequence: CASSLEGRGTQPQHF.

This clonotype was seen repeatedly, ten times or more. V gene TRBV29-1 combines with J gene TRBJ2-1, with D perhaps matching TRBD2 (7 bases). CDR1 and CDR2 from the germline V gene are SQVTM and ANQGSEA. The CDR3 loop spans 15 amino acids. V lost 4 bases and J lost 6, with 19 bases in between. CDR3 residues: CSVGGLGGASNEQFF. The DNA of the CDR3 is TGCAGCGTTGGGGGATTAGGGGGGGCCAGCAATGAGCAGTTCTTC.

This clonotype was picked up many times. The chain employs TRBV3-1 and TRBJ2-5; D is perhaps TRBD2 (5 bases). V was pared by 4 bases and J by 1 base, with 19 bases between. Germline V gene sequence: CDR1 LGHDT, CDR2 YNNKEL (reference sequence). The CDR3 consists of 17 residues. CDR3 sequence: CASSLYRLRVRQETQYF. The DNA for the CDR3 is TGTGCCAGCAGCCTATATCGGTTGCGGGTCCGCCAAGAGACCCAGTACTTC.

This clonotype has just a few counts. The chain uses TRBV20-1 and TRBJ2-1, with D unresolved. CDR1 is DFQATT and CDR2 is SNEGSKA in the germline V gene (reference sequence). The CDR3 consists of 16 residues. With 5 bases removed from V and 2 bases from J, the gap between germline ends came to 19 bases. The CDR3 nucleotides read TGCAGTGCTCGATTCACGTGGGGTAAGGCCTACAATGAGCAGTTCTTC. This sequence encodes CSARFTWGKAYNEQFF.

V and J are TRBV4-1 and TRBJ1-2; no clear D gene. CDR1 and CDR2 from the germline V gene are MGHRA and YSYEKL. The CDR3 is made up of 16 amino acids. With 0 bases removed from V and 1 base from J, the gap between germline ends came to 12 bases. This CDR3 is CASSQDRPTFNYGYTF. The CDR3 coding sequence is TGCGCCAGCAGCCAAGATCGCCCGACTTTTAACTATGGCTACACCTTC.

This chain links TRBV11-1 with TRBJ2-7; 10 bases match TRBD1. CDR1 is SGHAT and CDR2 is FQDESV in the germline V gene (reference sequence). The CDR3 runs 18 residues. Germline trimming cut 1 base from V and 3 bases from J; bases unmatched to any gene: 12. Written as DNA, the CDR3 is TGTGCCAGCAGCTTAGTGAGCTTCGGGACAGGGGCCTTCTACGAGCAGTACTTC. It translates to CASSLVSFGTGAFYEQYF.

This clonotype was recorded many times. The V call is TRBV7-2, the J call TRBJ1-2, with unresolved D. Germline V lookup: CDR1 SGHTA, CDR2 FQGNSA. With 3 bases removed from V and 2 bases from J, the gap between germline ends came to 4 bases. CDR3 length: 12 residues. The DNA for the CDR3 is TGTGCCAGCAGCTTCCCCAACTATGGCTACACCTTC. Its protein is CASSFPNYGYTF. The whole variable domain, remainder taken from reference TRBV7-2 and TRBJ1-2, is GAGVSQSPSNKVTEKGKDVELRCDPISGHTALYWYRQSLGQGLEFLIYFQGNSAPDKSGLPSDRFSAERTGGSVSTLTIQRTQQEDSAVYLCASSFPNYGYTFGSGTRLTVV.

Many counts were recorded for this clonotype. The rearrangement uses TRBV4-3 and TRBJ2-7; a possible D gene is TRBD1 (5 bases). CDR3 length: 13 amino acids. The germline gives CDR1 LGHNA, CDR2 YSLEER. V lost 1 base and J 8 bases, leaving 12 bases between the germline ends. CDR3 nucleotides: TGCGCCAGCAGCCAAGCCGCAGGGTTGAAGCAGTACTTC. Translated, it gives CASSQAAGLKQYF.